A selection of T cell receptor beta chains follows, all from one sample in a study of T cell responses to AZD1222 COVID-19 vaccine. The repertoire was sequenced with immunoSEQ multiplex PCR; TCRdb's copy has only in-frame clones and lacks some. The table includes fewer than 120,000 clones, roughly 85% detected once. This material consisted of peripheral blood, taken on day 0 of AZD1222 vaccination. These receptors came from an adult in good health. Each CDR3 is given with its conserved first and last residue. The D gene is left open where the match is weak. A row's size may be missing; if present it is once, few, many or a size class.

size,length,D,V,J,DNA,CDR3
few,18,-,TRBV19,TRBJ1-5,TGTGCCAGTAGTATCGTATGGTGGCAGGGCGATAGCAATCAGCCCCAGCATTTT,CASSIVWWQGDSNQPQHF
once,12,-,TRBV6-5,TRBJ1-5,TGTGCCAGCAGTTCCTTCGATCAGCCCCAGCATTTT,CASSSFDQPQHF
-,18,-,TRBV7-2,TRBJ2-2,TGTGCCAGCAGCTCCTATTTAGTAGTAGGACAGAGGACCGGGGAGCTGTTTTTT,CASSSYLVVGQRTGELFF
once,19,TRBD2,TRBV4-3,TRBJ2-7,TGCGCCAGCAGCCAAGATCATGACCCGGGACTAGCGGGGTTCCACGAGCAGTACTTC,CASSQDHDPGLAGFHEQYF
once,14,-,TRBV24-1,TRBJ1-2,TGTGCCACCAGTGACCCCCGGGACGCCAGGGGCTACACCTTC,CATSDPRDARGYTF
-,14,-,TRBV18,TRBJ2-2,TGTGCCAGCTCACTCTCTCGGGGCACCGGGGAGCTGTTTTTT,CASSLSRGTGELFF
-,14,-,TRBV5-1,TRBJ1-5,TGCGCCAGCAGCTTGGAGGGAAGCAATCAGCCCCAGCATTTT,CASSLEGSNQPQHF
-,16,TRBD1,TRBV5-1,TRBJ1-1,TGCGCCAGCAGCTTAAGAACAGGGGGCGAAAACACTGAAGCTTTCTTT,CASSLRTGGENTEAFF
-,13,TRBD1,TRBV5-6,TRBJ1-1,TGTGCCAGCAGCTTGGCTACAGGGGCTGAAGCTTTCTTT,CASSLATGAEAFF
-,15,-,TRBV5-5,TRBJ1-5,TGTGCCAGCAGCTTTACGGGGGACAGCAATCAGCCCCAGCATTTT,CASSFTGDSNQPQHF
-,14,-,TRBV3-1/TRBV3-2,TRBJ1-1,TGTGCCAGCAGCCAAGTTTGGGGTAAAACTGAAGCTTTCTTT,CASSQVWGKTEAFF
-,12,-,TRBV12-3/TRBV12-4,TRBJ2-1,TGTGCCAGCAGTACGTCAGGGGCTGAGCAGTTCTTC,CASSTSGAEQFF
-,18,TRBD1,TRBV5-4,TRBJ1-6,TGTGCCAGCAGCTTAAGACAGGGGGCTAGGTCCTATAATTCACCCCTCCACTTT,CASSLRQGARSYNSPLHF
-,14,TRBD1,TRBV6-6,TRBJ2-7,TGTGCCAGCAGTGCGACAGGGGGCTTAGGCGAGCAGTACTTC,CASSATGGLGEQYF
-,15,TRBD1,TRBV5-4,TRBJ2-7,TGTGCCAGCAGGAACCAGGGGGCGCAAGGGTCCGAGCAGTACTTC,CASRNQGAQGSEQYF
-,13,-,TRBV7-9,TRBJ2-3,TGTGCCAGCAGCTTAGTGGTGGCCGAGGCGCCGTATTTT,CASSLVVAEAPYF
few,16,TRBD2,TRBV7-2,TRBJ2-7,TGTGCCAGCAGCGCTACTAGCGGGGTACAGTCCTACGAGCAGTACTTC,CASSATSGVQSYEQYF
once,15,-,TRBV6-5,TRBJ1-1,TGTGCCAGCAGTTACGTAGGACAGAGGATCACTGAAGCTTTCTTT,CASSYVGQRITEAFF
-,15,TRBD1,TRBV7-6,TRBJ2-2,TGTGCCAGCAGCCGACAGGGTATAAACACCGGGGAGCTGTTTTTT,CASSRQGINTGELFF
-,11,-,TRBV11-2,TRBJ2-7,TGTGCCAGCGGATTCCGCTACGAGCAGTACTTC,CASGFRYEQYF
-,16,TRBD2,TRBV7-8,TRBJ2-4,TGTGCCAGCAGCTTAGGTGTGGGAGGGCCCCCAAACATTCAGTACTTC,CASSLGVGGPPNIQYF
once,18,-,TRBV11-3,TRBJ2-3,TGTGCCAGCAGCTTAAAGTTCGGCGAGAAACCTCCCACAGATACGCAGTATTTT,CASSLKFGEKPPTDTQYF
few,17,-,TRBV7-6,TRBJ1-2,TGTGCCAGCAGCTTAGTAGGGCCGGGTGGGGGCGGCTATGGCTACACCTTC,CASSLVGPGGGGYGYTF
-,15,TRBD1,TRBV14,TRBJ1-6,TGTGCCAGCAGCCACCAAAAGACAGGGACCTCACCCCTCCACTTT,CASSHQKTGTSPLHF
-,16,TRBD1,TRBV10-2,TRBJ2-1,TGCGCCAGCAGTGAGCCGACAGGGCGAGCCTACAATGAGCAGTTCTTC,CASSEPTGRAYNEQFF
-,15,TRBD2,TRBV14,TRBJ2-7,TGTGCCAGCAGCCTACTAGCGGGGGGGCTCTACGAGCAGTACTTC,CASSLLAGGLYEQYF
-,16,TRBD1,TRBV28,TRBJ2-1,TGTGCCAGCAGTGCACAGACAGGGAAGGCCTACAATGAGCAGTTCTTC,CASSAQTGKAYNEQFF
once,16,TRBD1,TRBV18,TRBJ1-1,TGTGCCAGCTCTAAGACAGGGGGATACGAGGACACTGAAGCTTTCTTT,CASSKTGGYEDTEAFF
-,16,-,TRBV19,TRBJ2-3,TGTGCCAGTAGACCTGGGACGCTCCCCAGCACAGATACGCAGTATTTT,CASRPGTLPSTDTQYF
-,13,TRBD1,TRBV30,TRBJ1-2,TGTGCCTGGACTATACAGGGGGCGCAGGGCTACACCTTC,CAWTIQGAQGYTF
once,14,-,TRBV30,TRBJ1-5,TGTGCCTGGAGTAGTACCTCTGGGAAACAGCCCCAGCATTTT,CAWSSTSGKQPQHF
-,14,TRBD1,TRBV11-2,TRBJ1-5,TGTGCCAGCAGCTCCCACAGGGGAAATCAGCCCCAGCATTTT,CASSSHRGNQPQHF
-,16,-,TRBV19,TRBJ2-6,TGTGCCAGTAGCCGTGTAGCGAGCTCTGGGGCCAACGTCCTGACTTTC,CASSRVASSGANVLTF
-,15,TRBD2,TRBV27,TRBJ2-7,TGTGCCAACTCGGGGGGGGCGAGGGCTGGAGTCGAGCAGTACTTC,CANSGGARAGVEQYF
-,13,-,TRBV7-9,TRBJ2-5,TGTGCCAGCAGCTCGTTTGTCACCGAGACCCAGTACTTC,CASSSFVTETQYF
-,15,-,TRBV6-5,TRBJ1-3,TGTGCCAGCAGTTACCAGGGGTCCTCTGGAAACACCATATATTTT,CASSYQGSSGNTIYF